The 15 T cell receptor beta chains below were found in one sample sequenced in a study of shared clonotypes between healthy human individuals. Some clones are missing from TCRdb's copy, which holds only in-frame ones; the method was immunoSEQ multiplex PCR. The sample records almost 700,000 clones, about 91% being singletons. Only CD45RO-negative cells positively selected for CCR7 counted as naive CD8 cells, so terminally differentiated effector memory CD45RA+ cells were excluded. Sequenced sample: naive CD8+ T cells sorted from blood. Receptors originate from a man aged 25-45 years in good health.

The DNA for the CDR3 is TGTGCCAGAAGCTCCCGGGGGAGGGACACTGAAGCTTTCTTT. Translated: CARSSRGRDTEAFF. V gene TRBV7-5 combines with J gene TRBJ1-1. TRBV7-5 is labeled a pseudogene. The CDR3 is 14 residues long.

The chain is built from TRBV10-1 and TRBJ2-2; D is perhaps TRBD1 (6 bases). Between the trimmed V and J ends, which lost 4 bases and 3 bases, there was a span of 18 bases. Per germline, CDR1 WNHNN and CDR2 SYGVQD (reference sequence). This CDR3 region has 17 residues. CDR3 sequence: CASSGPRTAVDTGELFF. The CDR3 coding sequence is TGCGCCAGCAGTGGACCCAGGACAGCTGTGGACACCGGGGAGCTGTTTTTT.

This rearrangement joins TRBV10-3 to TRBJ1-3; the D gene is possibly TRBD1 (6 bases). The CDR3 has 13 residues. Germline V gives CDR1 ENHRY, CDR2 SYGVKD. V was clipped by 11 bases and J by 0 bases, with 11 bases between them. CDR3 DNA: TGTGCCGTGCCGGGACACTCTGGAAACACCATATATTTT. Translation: CAVPGHSGNTIYF.

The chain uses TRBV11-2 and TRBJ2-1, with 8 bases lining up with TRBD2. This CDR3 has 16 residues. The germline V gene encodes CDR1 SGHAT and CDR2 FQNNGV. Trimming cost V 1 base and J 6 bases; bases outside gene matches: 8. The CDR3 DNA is TGTGCCAGCAGCTTAGGGGCGGGGGGAGTGGCCAATGAGCAGTTCTTC. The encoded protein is CASSLGAGGVANEQFF.

CDR3 sequence (DNA): TGTGCCAGCAGCTTCAGGGATAGCTCCTACAATGAGCAGTTCTTC. Its translation: CASSFRDSSYNEQFF. The chain couples TRBV11-2 to TRBJ2-1, with D perhaps matching TRBD1 (5 bases). Germline CDR1 and CDR2: SGHAT and FQNNGV. There are 15 residues in the CDR3. Trimming took 3 bases from V and 0 from J, leaving 9 bases between them.

In DNA, the CDR3 is TGTGCCAGCAGGGCCGAGACAGGGCCCCCCGGGGAGCTGTTTTTT. It encodes CASRAETGPPGELFF. The genes are TRBV27 and TRBJ2-2, with 7 bases fitting TRBD1. V was clipped by 6 bases and J by 6 bases; unmatched bases: 10. CDR3 length equals 15 residues. Germline CDR1 MNHEY, CDR2 SMNVEV (reference sequence).

The chain's CDR3 is CASSFSGMSEAFF. CDR3 in DNA: TGTGCCAGCAGTTTCTCAGGGATGTCTGAAGCTTTCTTT. This chain links TRBV27 with TRBJ1-1, with D possibly matching TRBD1 (5 bases). In germline, CDR1 is MNHEY, CDR2 SMNVEV (reference sequence). V was shortened by 3 bases and J by 6 bases, with 11 bases between the two germline ends. The CDR3 is 13 residues long.

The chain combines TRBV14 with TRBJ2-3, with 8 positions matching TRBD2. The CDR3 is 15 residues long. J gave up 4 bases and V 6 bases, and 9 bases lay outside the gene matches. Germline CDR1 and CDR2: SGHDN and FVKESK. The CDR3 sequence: CASSSIAGFSDTQYF. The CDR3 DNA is TGTGCCAGCAGTTCTATAGCGGGATTCTCAGATACGCAGTATTTT.

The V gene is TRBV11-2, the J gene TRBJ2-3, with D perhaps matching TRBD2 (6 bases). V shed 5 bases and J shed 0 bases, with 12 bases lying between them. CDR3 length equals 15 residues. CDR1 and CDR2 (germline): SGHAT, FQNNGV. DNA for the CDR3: TGTGCCAGCAGCCCAGGGACTGCTAGCACAGATACGCAGTATTTT. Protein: CASSPGTASTDTQYF.

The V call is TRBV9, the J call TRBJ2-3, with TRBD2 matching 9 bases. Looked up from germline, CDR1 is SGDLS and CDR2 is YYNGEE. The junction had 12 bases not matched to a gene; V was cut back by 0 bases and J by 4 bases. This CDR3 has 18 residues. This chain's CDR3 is CASSVGGSGRFGSDTQYF. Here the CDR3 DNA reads TGTGCCAGCAGCGTAGGGGGGAGCGGGAGGTTCGGGTCAGATACGCAGTATTTT.

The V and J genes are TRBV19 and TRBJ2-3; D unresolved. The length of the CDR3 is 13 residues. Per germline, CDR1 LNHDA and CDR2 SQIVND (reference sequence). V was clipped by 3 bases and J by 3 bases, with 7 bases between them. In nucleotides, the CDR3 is TGTGCCAGTAGTATGTTGGCAACAGATACGCAGTATTTT. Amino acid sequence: CASSMLATDTQYF.

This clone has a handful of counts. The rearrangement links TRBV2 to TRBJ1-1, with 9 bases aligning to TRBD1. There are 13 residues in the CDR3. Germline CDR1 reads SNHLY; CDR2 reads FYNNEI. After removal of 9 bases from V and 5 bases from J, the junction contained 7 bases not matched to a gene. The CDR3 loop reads CASLQGAGTEAFF. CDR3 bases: TGTGCCAGTCTACAGGGGGCGGGGACTGAAGCTTTCTTT.

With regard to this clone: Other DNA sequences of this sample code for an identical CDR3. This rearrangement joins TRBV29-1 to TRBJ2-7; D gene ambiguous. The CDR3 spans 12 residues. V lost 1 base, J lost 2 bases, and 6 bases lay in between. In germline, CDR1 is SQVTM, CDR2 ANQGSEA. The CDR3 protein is CSVEGDPYEQYF. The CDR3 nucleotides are TGCAGCGTTGAAGGAGACCCCTACGAGCAGTACTTC.

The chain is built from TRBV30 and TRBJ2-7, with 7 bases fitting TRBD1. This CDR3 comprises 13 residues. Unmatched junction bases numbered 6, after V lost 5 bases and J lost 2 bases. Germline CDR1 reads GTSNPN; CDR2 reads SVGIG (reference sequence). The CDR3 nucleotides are TGTGCCTGGGGCTACAGGGGAGCCTACGAGCAGTACTTC. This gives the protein CAWGYRGAYEQYF.

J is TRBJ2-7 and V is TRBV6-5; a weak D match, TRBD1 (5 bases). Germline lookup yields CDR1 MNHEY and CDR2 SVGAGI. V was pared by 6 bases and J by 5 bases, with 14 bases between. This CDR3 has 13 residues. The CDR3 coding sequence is TGTGCCAGCAGCCATATACCAGGGAACGAGCAGTACTTC. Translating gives CASSHIPGNEQYF.